This is a list of T cell receptor beta chains from one sample in a study of PD-1 blockade in classical Hodgkin lymphoma. Data came from immunoSEQ multiplex PCR; TCRdb stores just in-frame clones and leaves some out. This sample has tens of thousands of clones, with 75% to 90% found just once. The sequencing used peripheral blood mononuclear cells (PBMCs), collected at baseline. These receptor sequences come from a human donor with classical Hodgkin lymphoma. Each CDR3 is given with its conserved first and last residue. D genes are given only for firm matches. Some rows mark clone size as missing; the rest say once, few, many or name a class of expanded clone.

size	J	V	D	CDR3	DNA
.	TRBJ1-1	TRBV7-2	TRBD1	CASSPRTGSGTEAFF	TGTGCCAGCAGCCCCCGGACAGGGTCAGGCACTGAAGCTTTCTTT
.	TRBJ1-5	TRBV9	.	CASSAGWNQPQHF	TGTGCCAGCAGCGCAGGGTGGAATCAGCCCCAGCATTTT
once	TRBJ1-2	TRBV5-8	.	CASSYISPRRGNYGYTF	TGTGCCAGCAGCTACATTTCACCCCGCAGGGGTAACTATGGCTACACCTTC
.	TRBJ2-7	TRBV2	.	CASIGSYLQGTPYEQYF	TGTGCCAGCATCGGGTCATACTTACAGGGTACTCCCTACGAGCAGTACTTC
.	TRBJ1-3	TRBV4-2	.	CASSQFLEQPRNTIYF	TGTGCCAGCAGCCAATTCCTAGAGCAACCACGAAACACCATATATTTT
.	TRBJ2-7	TRBV15	TRBD2	CATSKMRAGFYEQYF	TGTGCCACCAGCAAAATGCGAGCGGGGTTTTACGAGCAGTACTTC
.	TRBJ2-7	TRBV2	.	CASSAPDNVYEQYF	TGTGCCAGCAGTGCTCCGGACAACGTCTACGAGCAGTACTTC
once	TRBJ1-2	TRBV14	.	CASSQDMGRGIYGYTF	TGTGCCAGCAGCCAAGATATGGGCAGGGGAATTTATGGCTACACCTTC
.	TRBJ2-7	TRBV7-6	.	CASSSYNGGSFYEQYF	TGTGCCAGCAGCTCCTACAATGGGGGATCCTTCTACGAGCAGTACTTC
.	TRBJ2-2	TRBV6-4	TRBD2	CASSATGGAYTGELFF	TGTGCCAGCAGTGCTACCGGGGGGGCCTACACCGGGGAGCTGTTTTTT